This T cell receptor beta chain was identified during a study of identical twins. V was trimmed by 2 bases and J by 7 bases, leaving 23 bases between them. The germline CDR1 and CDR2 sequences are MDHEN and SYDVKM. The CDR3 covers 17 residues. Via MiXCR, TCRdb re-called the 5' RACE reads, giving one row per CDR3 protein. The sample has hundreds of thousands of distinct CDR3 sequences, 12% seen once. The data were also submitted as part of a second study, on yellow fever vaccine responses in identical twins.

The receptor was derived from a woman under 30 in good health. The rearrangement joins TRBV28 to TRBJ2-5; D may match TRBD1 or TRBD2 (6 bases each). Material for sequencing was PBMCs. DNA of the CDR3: TGTGCCAGCAGTTTACCTCAGGAGGGGGTAGGGACGGGGACCCAGTACTTC. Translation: CASSLPQEGVGTGTQYF.